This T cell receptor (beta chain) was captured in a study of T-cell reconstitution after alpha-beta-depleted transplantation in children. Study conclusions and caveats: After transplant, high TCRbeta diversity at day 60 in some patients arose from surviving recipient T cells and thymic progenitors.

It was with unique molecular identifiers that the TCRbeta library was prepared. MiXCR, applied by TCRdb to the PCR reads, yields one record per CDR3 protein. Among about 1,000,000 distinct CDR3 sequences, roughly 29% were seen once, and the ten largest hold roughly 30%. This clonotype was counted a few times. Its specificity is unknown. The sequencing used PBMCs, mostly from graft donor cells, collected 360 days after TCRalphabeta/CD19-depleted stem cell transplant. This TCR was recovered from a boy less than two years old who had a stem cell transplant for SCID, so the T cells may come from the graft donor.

The CDR3 here is CSVPIRRRTDTQYF. The CDR3 nucleotides read TGCAGTGTTCCCATCCGTCGGAGAACAGATACGCAGTATTTT. The chain combines TRBV20-1 with TRBJ2-3; D remains ambiguous. V lost 7 bases, J lost 3 bases, and 17 bases lay in between. This CDR3 is 14 amino acids long. CDR1 and CDR2 from the germline V gene are DFQATT and SNEGSKA (reference sequence).